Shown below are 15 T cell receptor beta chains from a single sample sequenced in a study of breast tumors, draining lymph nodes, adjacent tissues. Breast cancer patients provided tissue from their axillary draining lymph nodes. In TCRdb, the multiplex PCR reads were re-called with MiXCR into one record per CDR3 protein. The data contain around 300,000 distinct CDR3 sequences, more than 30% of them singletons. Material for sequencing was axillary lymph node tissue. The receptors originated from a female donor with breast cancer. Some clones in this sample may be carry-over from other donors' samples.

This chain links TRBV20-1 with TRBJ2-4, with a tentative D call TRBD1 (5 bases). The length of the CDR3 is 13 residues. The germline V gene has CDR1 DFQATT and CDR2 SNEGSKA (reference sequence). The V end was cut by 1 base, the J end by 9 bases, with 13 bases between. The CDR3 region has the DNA TGCAGTGCTAGAGTAAGGGGCGTCGGCATTCAGTACTTC. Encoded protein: CSARVRGVGIQYF.

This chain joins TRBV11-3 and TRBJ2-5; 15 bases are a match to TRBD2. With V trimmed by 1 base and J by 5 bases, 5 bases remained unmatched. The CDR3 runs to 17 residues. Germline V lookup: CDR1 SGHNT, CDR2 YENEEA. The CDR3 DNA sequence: TGTGCCAGCAGCTTAGGGACTAGCGGGAGGGCCTTGGAGACCCAGTACTTC. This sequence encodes CASSLGTSGRALETQYF.

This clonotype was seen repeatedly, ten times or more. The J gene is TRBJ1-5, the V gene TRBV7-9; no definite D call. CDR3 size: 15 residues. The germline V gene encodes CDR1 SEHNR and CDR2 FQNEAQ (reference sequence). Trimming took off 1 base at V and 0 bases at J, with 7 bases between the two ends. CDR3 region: CASSLGVSSNQPQHF. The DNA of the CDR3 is TGTGCCAGCAGCTTAGGGGTCAGTAGCAATCAGCCCCAGCATTTT.

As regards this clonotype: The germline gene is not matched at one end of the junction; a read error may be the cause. The DNA of the CDR3 is TGCGGTGCTAGAGGACGGACAGGGGAAGTCTCAGGGCAGTACTTC. Amino acids: CGARGRTGEVSGQYF. The rearrangement joins TRBV20-1 to TRBJ2-7; 9 bases align to TRBD1. CDR1 is DFQATT, CDR2 SNEGSKA, per germline (reference sequence). The CDR3 spans 15 residues.

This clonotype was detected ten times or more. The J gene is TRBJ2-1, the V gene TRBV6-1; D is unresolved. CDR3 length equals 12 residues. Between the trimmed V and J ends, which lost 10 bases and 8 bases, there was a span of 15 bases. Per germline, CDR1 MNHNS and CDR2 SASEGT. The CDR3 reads CATQSFGDEQFF. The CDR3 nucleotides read TGTGCCACCCAGAGTTTCGGCGATGAGCAGTTCTTC.

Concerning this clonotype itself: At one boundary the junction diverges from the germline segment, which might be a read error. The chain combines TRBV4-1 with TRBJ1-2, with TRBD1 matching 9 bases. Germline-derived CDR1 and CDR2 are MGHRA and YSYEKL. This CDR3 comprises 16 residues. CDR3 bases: TGCGCCAGCAGCCAAGACGCCGGGACAGGGACTGGTGGCTACGCCTTC. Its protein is CASSQDAGTGTGGYAF.

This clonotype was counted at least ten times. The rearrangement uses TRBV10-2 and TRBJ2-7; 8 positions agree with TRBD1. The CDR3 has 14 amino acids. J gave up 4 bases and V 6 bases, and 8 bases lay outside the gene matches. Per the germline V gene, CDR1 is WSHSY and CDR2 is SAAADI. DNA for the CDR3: TGCGCCAGCAGAGGGGGACAGGAGGGATACGAGCAGTACTTC. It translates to CASRGGQEGYEQYF.

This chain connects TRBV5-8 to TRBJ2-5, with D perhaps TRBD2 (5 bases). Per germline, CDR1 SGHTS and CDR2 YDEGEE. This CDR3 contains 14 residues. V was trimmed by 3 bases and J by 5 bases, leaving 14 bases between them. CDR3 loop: CASSSRDKMETQYF. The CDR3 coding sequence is TGTGCCAGCAGCTCTCGGGATAAAATGGAGACCCAGTACTTC.

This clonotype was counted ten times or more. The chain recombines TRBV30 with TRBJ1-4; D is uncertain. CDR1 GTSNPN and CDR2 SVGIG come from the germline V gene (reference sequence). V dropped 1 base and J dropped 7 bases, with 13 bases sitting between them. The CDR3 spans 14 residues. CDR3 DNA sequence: TGTGCCTGGAGTGCGGCAGGCGCTCCTGAAAAACTGTTTTTT. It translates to CAWSAAGAPEKLFF.

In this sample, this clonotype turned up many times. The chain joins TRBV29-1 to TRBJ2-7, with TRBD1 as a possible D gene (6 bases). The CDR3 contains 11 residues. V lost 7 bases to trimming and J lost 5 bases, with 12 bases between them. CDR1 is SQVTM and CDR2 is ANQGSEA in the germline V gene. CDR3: CSAIQGNEQYF. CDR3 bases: TGCAGCGCTATACAGGGTAACGAGCAGTACTTC.

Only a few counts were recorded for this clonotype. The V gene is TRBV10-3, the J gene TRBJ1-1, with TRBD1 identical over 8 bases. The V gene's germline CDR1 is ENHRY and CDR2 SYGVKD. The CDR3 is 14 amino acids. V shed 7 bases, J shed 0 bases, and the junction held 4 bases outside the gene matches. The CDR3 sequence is CAITRDRMNTEAFF. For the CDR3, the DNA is TGTGCCATCACCAGGGACAGGATGAACACTGAAGCTTTCTTT.

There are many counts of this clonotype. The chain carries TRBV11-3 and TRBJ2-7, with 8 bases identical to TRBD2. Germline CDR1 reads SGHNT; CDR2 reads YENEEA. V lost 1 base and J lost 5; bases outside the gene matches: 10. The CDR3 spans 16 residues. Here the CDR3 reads CASSLGASGSNDEQYF. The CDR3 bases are TGTGCCAGCAGCTTAGGAGCCAGCGGGAGTAACGACGAGCAGTACTTC.

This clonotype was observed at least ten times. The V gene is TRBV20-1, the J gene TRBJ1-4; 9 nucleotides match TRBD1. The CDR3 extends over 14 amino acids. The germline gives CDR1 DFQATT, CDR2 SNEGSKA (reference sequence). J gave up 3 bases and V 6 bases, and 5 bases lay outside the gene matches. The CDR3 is CSARGQGANEKLFF. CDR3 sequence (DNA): TGCAGTGCGAGGGGACAGGGAGCTAATGAAAAACTGTTTTTT.

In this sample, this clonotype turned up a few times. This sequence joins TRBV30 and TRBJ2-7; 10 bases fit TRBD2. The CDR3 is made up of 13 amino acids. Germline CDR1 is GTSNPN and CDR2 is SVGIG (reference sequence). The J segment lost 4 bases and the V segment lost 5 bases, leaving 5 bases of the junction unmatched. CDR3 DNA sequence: TGTGCCTGGGGACTAGCGGACAAATACGAGCAGTACTTC. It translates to CAWGLADKYEQYF.

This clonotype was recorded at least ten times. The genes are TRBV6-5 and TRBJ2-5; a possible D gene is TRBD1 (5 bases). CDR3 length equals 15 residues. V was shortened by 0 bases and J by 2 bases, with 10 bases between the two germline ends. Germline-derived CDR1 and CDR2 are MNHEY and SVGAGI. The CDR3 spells CASSYSGAAQETQYF. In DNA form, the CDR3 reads TGTGCCAGCAGTTACTCTGGGGCAGCACAAGAGACCCAGTACTTC.